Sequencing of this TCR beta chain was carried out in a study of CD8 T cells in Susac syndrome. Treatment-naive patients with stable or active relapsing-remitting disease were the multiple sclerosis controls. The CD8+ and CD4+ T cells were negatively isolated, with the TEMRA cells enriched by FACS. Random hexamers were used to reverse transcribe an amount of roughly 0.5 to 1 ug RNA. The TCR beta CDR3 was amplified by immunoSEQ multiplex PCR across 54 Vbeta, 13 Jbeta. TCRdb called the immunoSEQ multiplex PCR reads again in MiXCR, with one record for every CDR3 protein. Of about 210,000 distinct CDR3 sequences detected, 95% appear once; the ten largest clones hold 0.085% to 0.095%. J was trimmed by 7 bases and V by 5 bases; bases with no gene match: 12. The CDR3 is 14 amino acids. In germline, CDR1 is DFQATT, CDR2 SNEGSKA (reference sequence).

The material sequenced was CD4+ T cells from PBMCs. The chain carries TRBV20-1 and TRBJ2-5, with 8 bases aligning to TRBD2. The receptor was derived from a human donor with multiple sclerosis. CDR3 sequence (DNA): TGCAGTGCTTATAGCGGGGAGAGTCTTGTGACCCAGTACTTC. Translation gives CSAYSGESLVTQYF.